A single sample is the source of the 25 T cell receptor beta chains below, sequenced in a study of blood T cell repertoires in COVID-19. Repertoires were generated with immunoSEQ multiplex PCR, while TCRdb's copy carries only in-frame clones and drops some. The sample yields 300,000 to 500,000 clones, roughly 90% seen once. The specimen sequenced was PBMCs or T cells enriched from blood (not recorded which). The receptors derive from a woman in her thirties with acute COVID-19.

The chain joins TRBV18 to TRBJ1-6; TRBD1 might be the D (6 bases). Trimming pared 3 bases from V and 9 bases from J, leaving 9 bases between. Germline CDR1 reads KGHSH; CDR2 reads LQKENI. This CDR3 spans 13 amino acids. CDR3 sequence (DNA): TGTGCCAGCTCACCTGGGACAACTTCACCCCTCCACTTT. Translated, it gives CASSPGTTSPLHF.

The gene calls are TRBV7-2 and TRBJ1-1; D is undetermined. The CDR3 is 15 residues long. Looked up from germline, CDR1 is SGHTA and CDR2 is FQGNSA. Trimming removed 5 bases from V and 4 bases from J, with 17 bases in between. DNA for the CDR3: TGTGCCAGCAGCACGATGGCGGGGATGAGCACTGAAGCTTTCTTT. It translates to CASSTMAGMSTEAFF.

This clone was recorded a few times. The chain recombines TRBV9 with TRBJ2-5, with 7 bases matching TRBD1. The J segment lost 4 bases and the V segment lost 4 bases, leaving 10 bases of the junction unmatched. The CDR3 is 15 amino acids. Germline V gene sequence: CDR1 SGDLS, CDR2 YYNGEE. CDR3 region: CASSRGGQPPETQYF. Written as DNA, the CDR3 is TGTGCCAGCAGCAGAGGGGGACAGCCCCCAGAGACCCAGTACTTC.

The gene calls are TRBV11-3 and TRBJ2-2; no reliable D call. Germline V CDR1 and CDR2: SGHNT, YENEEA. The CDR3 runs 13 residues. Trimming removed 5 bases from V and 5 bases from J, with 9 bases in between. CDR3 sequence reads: CASSARGTGELFF. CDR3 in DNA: TGTGCCAGCAGCGCACGCGGTACCGGGGAGCTGTTTTTT.

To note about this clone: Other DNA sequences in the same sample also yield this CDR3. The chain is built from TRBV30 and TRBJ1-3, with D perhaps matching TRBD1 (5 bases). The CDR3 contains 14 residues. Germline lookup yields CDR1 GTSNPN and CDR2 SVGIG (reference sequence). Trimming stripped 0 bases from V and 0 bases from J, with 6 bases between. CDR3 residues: CAWSVDSSGNTIYF. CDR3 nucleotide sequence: TGTGCCTGGAGTGTAGACAGCTCTGGAAACACCATATATTTT.

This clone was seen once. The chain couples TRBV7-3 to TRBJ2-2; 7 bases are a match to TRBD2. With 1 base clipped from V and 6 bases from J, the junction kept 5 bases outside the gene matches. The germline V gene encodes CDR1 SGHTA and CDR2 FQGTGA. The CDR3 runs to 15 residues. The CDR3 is CASSLNSGGPGELFF. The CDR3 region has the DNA TGTGCCAGCAGCTTAAATTCGGGGGGTCCCGGGGAGCTGTTTTTT.

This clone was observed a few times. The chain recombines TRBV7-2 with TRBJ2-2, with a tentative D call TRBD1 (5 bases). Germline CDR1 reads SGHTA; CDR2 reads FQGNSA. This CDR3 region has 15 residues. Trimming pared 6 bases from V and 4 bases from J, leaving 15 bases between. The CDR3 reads CASSFRGAGTGELFF. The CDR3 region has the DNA TGTGCCAGCAGTTTTAGGGGTGCTGGCACCGGGGAGCTGTTTTTT.

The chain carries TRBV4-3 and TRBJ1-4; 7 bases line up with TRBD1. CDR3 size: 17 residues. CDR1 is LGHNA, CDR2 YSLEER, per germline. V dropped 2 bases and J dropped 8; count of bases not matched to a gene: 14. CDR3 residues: CASSQLASTGLEEKLFF. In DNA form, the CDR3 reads TGCGCCAGCAGCCAACTTGCGTCGACAGGGTTGGAGGAAAAACTGTTTTTT.

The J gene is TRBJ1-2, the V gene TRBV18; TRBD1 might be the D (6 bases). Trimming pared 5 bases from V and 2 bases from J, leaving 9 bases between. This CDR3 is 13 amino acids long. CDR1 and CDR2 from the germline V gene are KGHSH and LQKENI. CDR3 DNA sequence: TGTGCCAGCTCAGCGGACAGAAACTATGGCTACACCTTC. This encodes CASSADRNYGYTF. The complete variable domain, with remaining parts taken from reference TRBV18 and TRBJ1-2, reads NAGVMQNPRHLVRRRGQEARLRCSPMKGHSHVYWYRQLPEEGLKFMVYLQKENIIDESGMPKERFSAEFPKEGPSILRIQQVVRGDSAAYFCASSADRNYGYTFGSGTRLTVV.

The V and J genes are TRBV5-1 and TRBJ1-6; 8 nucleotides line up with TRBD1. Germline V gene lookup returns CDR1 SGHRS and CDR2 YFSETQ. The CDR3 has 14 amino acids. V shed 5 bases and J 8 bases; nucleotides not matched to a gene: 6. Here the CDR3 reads CASRGQVGDSPLHF. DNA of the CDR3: TGCGCCAGCAGGGGACAGGTCGGGGATTCACCCCTCCACTTT. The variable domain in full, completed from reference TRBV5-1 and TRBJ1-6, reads KAGVTQTPRYLIKTRGQQVTLSCSPISGHRSVSWYQQTPGQGLQFLFEYFSETQRNKGNFPGRFSGRQFSNSRSEMNVSTLELGDSALYLCASRGQVGDSPLHFGNGTRLTVT.

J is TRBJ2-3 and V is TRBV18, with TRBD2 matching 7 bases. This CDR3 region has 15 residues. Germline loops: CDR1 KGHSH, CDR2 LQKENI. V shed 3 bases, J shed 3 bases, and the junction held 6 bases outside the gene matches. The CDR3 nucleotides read TGTGCCAGCTCACCCTTGACGGGGGGTACAGATACGCAGTATTTT. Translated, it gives CASSPLTGGTDTQYF.

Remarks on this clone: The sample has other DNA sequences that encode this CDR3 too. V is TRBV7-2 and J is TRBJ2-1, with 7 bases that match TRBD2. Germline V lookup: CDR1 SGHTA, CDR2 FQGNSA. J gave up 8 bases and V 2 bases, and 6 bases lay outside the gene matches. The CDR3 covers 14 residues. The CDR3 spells CASSLSGGRDEQFF. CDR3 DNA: TGTGCCAGCAGCTTATCGGGGGGTCGGGATGAGCAGTTCTTC.

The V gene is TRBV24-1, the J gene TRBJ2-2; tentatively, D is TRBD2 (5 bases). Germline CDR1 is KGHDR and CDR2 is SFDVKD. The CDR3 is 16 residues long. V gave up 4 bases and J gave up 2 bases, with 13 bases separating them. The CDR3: CATSDARGSNTGELFF. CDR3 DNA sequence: TGTGCCACCAGTGACGCCCGAGGGTCCAACACCGGGGAGCTGTTTTTT.

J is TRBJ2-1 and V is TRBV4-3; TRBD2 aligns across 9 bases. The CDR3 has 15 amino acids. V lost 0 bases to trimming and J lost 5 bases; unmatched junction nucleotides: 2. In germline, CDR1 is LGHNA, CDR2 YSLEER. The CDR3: CASSQEPSGNNEQFF. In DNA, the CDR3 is TGCGCCAGCAGCCAAGAGCCTAGCGGGAACAATGAGCAGTTCTTC.

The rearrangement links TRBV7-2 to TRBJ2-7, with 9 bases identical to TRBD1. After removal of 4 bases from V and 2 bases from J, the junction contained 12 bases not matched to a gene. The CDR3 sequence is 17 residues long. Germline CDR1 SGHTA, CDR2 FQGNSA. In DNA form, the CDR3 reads TGTGCCAGCAGCTCCCTTACAGGGGGCTTTACGGCCTACGAGCAGTACTTC. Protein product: CASSSLTGGFTAYEQYF.

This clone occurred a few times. The CDR3 loop reads CASSESRGGYTF. CDR3 sequence (DNA): TGCGCCAGCAGTGAGTCAAGGGGCGGCTACACCTTC. The gene calls are TRBV10-2 and TRBJ1-2; D might be TRBD1 (5 bases). The CDR3 extends over 12 amino acids. CDR1 is WSHSY, CDR2 SAAADI, per germline. V gave up 0 bases and J gave up 8 bases, with 7 bases separating them.

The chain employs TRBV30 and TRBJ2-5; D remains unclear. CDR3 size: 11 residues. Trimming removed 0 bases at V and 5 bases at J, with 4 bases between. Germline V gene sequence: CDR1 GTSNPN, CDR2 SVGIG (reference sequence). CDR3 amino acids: CAWSVLETQYF. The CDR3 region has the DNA TGTGCCTGGAGTGTACTTGAGACCCAGTACTTC. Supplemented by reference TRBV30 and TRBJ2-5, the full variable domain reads SQTIHQWPATLVQPVGSPLSLECTVEGTSNPNLYWYRQAAGRGLQLLFYSVGIGQISSEVPQNLSASRPQDRQFILSSKKLLLSDSGFYLCAWSVLETQYFGPGTRLLVL.

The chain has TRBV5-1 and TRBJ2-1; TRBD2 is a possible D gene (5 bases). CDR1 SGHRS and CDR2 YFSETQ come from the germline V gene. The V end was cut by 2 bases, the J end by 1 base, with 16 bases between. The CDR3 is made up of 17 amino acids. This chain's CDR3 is CASSLPRTEASYNEQFF. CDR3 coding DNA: TGCGCCAGCAGCTTACCCCGGACTGAGGCGTCCTACAATGAGCAGTTCTTC.

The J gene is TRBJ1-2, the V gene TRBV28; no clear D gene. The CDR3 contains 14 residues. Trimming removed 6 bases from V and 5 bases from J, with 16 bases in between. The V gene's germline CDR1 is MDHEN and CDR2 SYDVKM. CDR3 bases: TGTGCCAGCAGGTCATCCGGGAACCCTTATGGCTACACCTTC. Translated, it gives CASRSSGNPYGYTF.

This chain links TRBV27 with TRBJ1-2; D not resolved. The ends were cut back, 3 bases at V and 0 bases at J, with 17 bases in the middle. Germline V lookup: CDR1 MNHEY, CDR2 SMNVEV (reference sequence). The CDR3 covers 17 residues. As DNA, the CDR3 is TGTGCCAGCAGTTTGGTGGGCGCGGGGAGGGCTAACTATGGCTACACCTTC. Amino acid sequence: CASSLVGAGRANYGYTF.

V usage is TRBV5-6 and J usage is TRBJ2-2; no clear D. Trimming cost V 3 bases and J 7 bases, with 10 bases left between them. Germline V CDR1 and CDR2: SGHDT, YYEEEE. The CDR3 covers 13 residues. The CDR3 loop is CASSSEDIGELFF. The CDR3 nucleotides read TGTGCCAGCAGCTCCGAGGATATCGGGGAGCTGTTTTTT.

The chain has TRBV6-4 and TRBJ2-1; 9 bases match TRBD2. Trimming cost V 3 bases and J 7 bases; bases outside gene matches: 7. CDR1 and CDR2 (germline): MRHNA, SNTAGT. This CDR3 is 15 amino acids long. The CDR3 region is CASSEAGGRSNEQFF. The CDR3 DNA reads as TGTGCCAGCAGTGAGGCGGGGGGGCGGTCGAATGAGCAGTTCTTC.

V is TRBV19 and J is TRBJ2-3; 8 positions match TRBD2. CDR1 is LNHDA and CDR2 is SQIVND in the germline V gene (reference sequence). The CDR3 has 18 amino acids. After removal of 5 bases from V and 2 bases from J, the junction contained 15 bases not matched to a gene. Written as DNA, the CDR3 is TGTGCCAGTAGTCCAACACCACTTCTAGCGGGTCTCACAGATACGCAGTATTTT. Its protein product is CASSPTPLLAGLTDTQYF.

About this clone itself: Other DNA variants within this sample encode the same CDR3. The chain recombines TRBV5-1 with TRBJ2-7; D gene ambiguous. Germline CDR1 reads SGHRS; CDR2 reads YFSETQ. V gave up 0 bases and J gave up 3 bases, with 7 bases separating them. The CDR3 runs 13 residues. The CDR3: CASSLGFSYEQYF. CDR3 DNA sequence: TGCGCCAGCAGCTTGGGTTTCAGCTACGAGCAGTACTTC.

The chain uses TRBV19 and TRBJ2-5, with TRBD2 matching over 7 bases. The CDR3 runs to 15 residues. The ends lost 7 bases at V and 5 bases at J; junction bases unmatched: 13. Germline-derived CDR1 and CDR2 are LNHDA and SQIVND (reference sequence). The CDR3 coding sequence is TGTGCCAGTACCCGAAGGAGTGGGGGAGGGGAGACCCAGTACTTC. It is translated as CASTRRSGGGETQYF.